This paragraph reports one T cell receptor beta chain. This sample stems from a study of blood T cell repertoires in COVID-19. Across the whole study: PBMCs, B-cell-depleted T cells, or T cells provided the cDNA or gDNA that made up the material.

In the source study's methods: Amplified reference gene primers provided the basis for estimating nucleated cell counts. The method was immunoSEQ multiplex PCR; TCRdb's version includes in-frame clones alone and lacks a portion of them. Clone size and the V and J calls come from that table; the DNA yielded D and trimming. Here the sample spans around 200,000 clones, about 90% being singletons. J was trimmed by 3 bases and V by 3 bases; bases with no gene match: 6. CDR3 length: 14 residues. Germline CDR1 reads DFQATT; CDR2 reads SNEGSKA (reference sequence). This receptor was identified in a man in his forties with active or convalescent COVID-19. Sequenced: peripheral blood. This chain connects TRBV20-1 to TRBJ2-7; 9 bases fit TRBD2. The chain's CDR3 is CSASSPSGNYEQYF. The CDR3 nucleotides read TGCAGTGCTAGTAGCCCTAGCGGGAACTACGAGCAGTACTTC.